A single sample is the source of the 19 T cell receptor beta chains below, sequenced in a study of blood T cell repertoires in COVID-19. The assay was immunoSEQ multiplex PCR, and TCRdb's table has in-frame clones only and misses some. The repertoire includes about 160,000 clones, roughly 80% of them detected once, and about 5.7% sits in the top ten. The sequencing sample was made of PBMCs or T cells enriched from blood (not recorded which). Receptor source: a woman between 40 and 50 years old with acute COVID-19.

The chain recombines TRBV7-9 with TRBJ2-3, with TRBD1 matching 8 bases. The CDR3 has 17 residues. V lost 6 bases and J lost 6; bases outside the gene matches: 17. The germline gives CDR1 SEHNR, CDR2 FQNEAQ (reference sequence). CDR3 coding DNA: TGTGCCAGCAGACGGTGGACAGGACAGGGTAGGATGGATACGCAGTATTTT. This gives the protein CASRRWTGQGRMDTQYF.

The J gene is TRBJ2-1, the V gene TRBV6-1, with D unresolved. The CDR3 has 15 amino acids. V was cut by 1 base and J by 7 bases, with 14 bases left in between. From germline, CDR1 is MNHNS and CDR2 SASEGT. In nucleotides, the CDR3 is TGTGCCAGCAGTGAAGAAGACGCAGGTAGTAATGAGCAGTTCTTC. Protein product: CASSEEDAGSNEQFF.

The gene calls are TRBV6-5 and TRBJ2-3; 10 bases align to TRBD2. The CDR3 is 14 residues long. Germline V CDR1 and CDR2: MNHEY, SVGAGI. J lost 10 bases, V lost 6 bases, and 10 bases had no gene match. The CDR3 reads CASSLASTSGSQYF. The DNA of the CDR3 is TGTGCCAGCAGCTTAGCCTCGACTAGCGGGTCGCAGTATTTT.

The V and J genes are TRBV10-3 and TRBJ2-3, with D tentatively TRBD2 (5 bases). Trimming pared 4 bases from V and 1 base from J, leaving 15 bases between. The CDR3 spans 16 residues. Per germline, CDR1 ENHRY and CDR2 SYGVKD. The CDR3 DNA sequence: TGTGCCATCAGTGGGGCTAGCACCGTGGGCACAGATACGCAGTATTTT. This gives the protein CAISGASTVGTDTQYF.

This chain connects TRBV4-1 to TRBJ2-6; 10 bases map to TRBD2. The CDR3 sequence is 19 residues long. The J segment lost 0 bases and the V segment lost 0 bases, leaving 5 bases of the junction unmatched. CDR1 and CDR2 from the germline V gene are MGHRA and YSYEKL. The CDR3 DNA sequence: TGCGCCAGCAGCCAAGATGCTGGACTAGCGGACTCTGGGGCCAACGTCCTGACTTTC. This translates into CASSQDAGLADSGANVLTF.

The chain uses TRBV27 and TRBJ2-3; TRBD2 agrees at 7 bases. Per the germline V gene, CDR1 is MNHEY and CDR2 is SMNVEV (reference sequence). The CDR3 extends over 15 amino acids. The ends lost 8 bases at V and 4 bases at J; junction bases unmatched: 12. CDR3 in DNA: TGTGCCAGCCGACAGACGGCGGGAGCCCCAGATACGCAGTATTTT. Translated, it gives CASRQTAGAPDTQYF.

This chain joins TRBV2 and TRBJ1-1; 11 nucleotides match TRBD1. Looked up from germline, CDR1 is SNHLY and CDR2 is FYNNEI. The CDR3 covers 16 residues. The trim removed 9 bases at V and 0 bases at J, leaving 9 bases unmatched. This CDR3 is CASVLGQGAMNTEAFF. The CDR3 DNA reads TGTGCCAGTGTACTAGGACAGGGGGCGATGAACACTGAAGCTTTCTTT. The full variable domain, rest sourced from reference TRBV2 and TRBJ1-1, is EPEVTQTPSHQVTQMGQEVILRCVPISNHLYFYWYRQILGQKVEFLVSFYNNEISEKSEIFDDQFSVERPDGSNFTLKIRSTKLEDSAMYFCASVLGQGAMNTEAFFGQGTRLTVV.

The chain combines TRBV15 with TRBJ1-5, with no clear D. The CDR3 contains 13 residues. V shed 0 bases and J shed 8 bases, with 8 bases lying between them. The V gene's germline CDR1 is LNHNV and CDR2 YYDKDF (reference sequence). CDR3 sequence reads: CATSRDLSEPQHF. In nucleotides, the CDR3 is TGTGCCACCAGCAGAGATTTGAGTGAGCCCCAGCATTTT.

This clone has only one observation. The chain employs TRBV5-1 and TRBJ1-1; D gene ambiguous. The ends were cut back, 5 bases at V and 8 bases at J, with 16 bases in the middle. The germline V gene has CDR1 SGHRS and CDR2 YFSETQ. There are 13 residues in the CDR3. The DNA of the CDR3 is TGCGCCAGCAGGGAAGGCTTTGGGAGGGAAGCTTTCTTT. Protein: CASREGFGREAFF.

This clone came up a few times. This sequence joins TRBV6-4 and TRBJ2-3, with TRBD2 matching 7 bases. Looked up from germline, CDR1 is MRHNA and CDR2 is SNTAGT. The CDR3 length is 15 residues. J lost 5 bases, V lost 0 bases, and 5 bases had no gene match. CDR3 sequence (DNA): TGTGCCAGCAGTGACTCGCGATCGGGGGGAGATACGCAGTATTTT. Protein: CASSDSRSGGDTQYF.

This chain uses TRBV19 with TRBJ2-2, with a tentative D call TRBD1 (6 bases). In germline, CDR1 is LNHDA, CDR2 SQIVND (reference sequence). This CDR3 is 15 amino acids long. V was pared by 5 bases and J by 4 bases, with 14 bases between. In nucleotides, the CDR3 is TGTGCCAGTAGTTCCGGACAGCTAATCACCGGGGAGCTGTTTTTT. Amino acid sequence: CASSSGQLITGELFF.

The J gene is TRBJ2-7, the V gene TRBV15, with D possibly matching TRBD2 (6 bases). The V gene lost 0 bases and the J gene lost 9 bases, with 12 bases spanning the gap. CDR1 is LNHNV, CDR2 YYDKDF, per germline (reference sequence). The CDR3 is made up of 13 amino acids. CDR3 protein: CATSRDSAGRQYV. The CDR3 DNA is TGTGCCACCAGCAGAGATTCGGCGGGAAGGCAGTACGTC.

The V call is TRBV27, the J call TRBJ1-5, with no clear D. The V and J ends lost 4 bases and 0 bases respectively, with 7 bases between them. CDR3 length equals 14 residues. Germline V CDR1 and CDR2: MNHEY, SMNVEV (reference sequence). The CDR3 region is CASSSTLSNQPQHF. In DNA, the CDR3 is TGTGCCAGCAGTTCGACACTTAGCAATCAGCCCCAGCATTTT.

This clone was seen once. The chain employs TRBV6-1 and TRBJ1-4; the D gene is possibly TRBD1 (6 bases). V lost 2 bases to trimming and J lost 6 bases, with 16 bases between them. Germline-derived CDR1 and CDR2 are MNHNS and SASEGT. There are 16 residues in the CDR3. In DNA, the CDR3 is TGTGCCAGCAGTGAAATAATCGGCAGGGGCGATGAAAAACTGTTTTTT. Residues: CASSEIIGRGDEKLFF.

A few counts support this clone. The rearrangement uses TRBV4-1 and TRBJ2-1; 8 nucleotides agree with TRBD2. CDR3 size: 14 residues. Germline trimming cut 8 bases from V and 9 bases from J; bases unmatched to any gene: 12. Looked up from germline, CDR1 is MGHRA and CDR2 is YSYEKL. CDR3 region: CASSLEAGVGEQFF. The CDR3 bases are TGCGCCAGCTCCCTAGAAGCGGGAGTGGGTGAGCAGTTCTTC.

The rearrangement uses TRBV5-1 and TRBJ1-1; D remains unclear. The CDR3 runs 14 residues. Germline V gene sequence: CDR1 SGHRS, CDR2 YFSETQ. The ends were cut back, 2 bases at V and 3 bases at J, with 11 bases in the middle. The CDR3 reads CASSFSAPDTEAFF. The CDR3 DNA sequence: TGCGCCAGCAGCTTCTCTGCCCCGGACACTGAAGCTTTCTTT.

The gene calls are TRBV5-1 and TRBJ2-2; 8 positions agree with TRBD1. The CDR3 consists of 13 residues. V trimming: 6 bases; J trimming: 6 bases; junction bases outside the gene matches: 4. From germline, CDR1 is SGHRS and CDR2 YFSETQ. The CDR3 loop reads CASKTGGSGELFF. CDR3 sequence (DNA): TGCGCCAGCAAAACAGGGGGGTCCGGGGAGCTGTTTTTT.

The chain couples TRBV19 to TRBJ1-1; D not certain. Trimming took off 4 bases at V and 1 base at J, with 4 bases between the two ends. CDR1 and CDR2 from the germline V gene are LNHDA and SQIVND (reference sequence). This CDR3 is 12 amino acids long. The CDR3 nucleotides are TGTGCCAGTAGTAACAGGAACACTGAAGCTTTCTTT. Its protein is CASSNRNTEAFF.

This clone appeared many times. CDR3 sequence (DNA): TGTGCCAGCAGCTTGTCAGGAGCCCAGGGGTCCGGGGAGCTGTTTTTT. It encodes CASSLSGAQGSGELFF. The chain links TRBV5-6 to TRBJ2-2; possibly TRBD1 for D (6 bases). Germline lookup yields CDR1 SGHDT and CDR2 YYEEEE. V dropped 1 base and J dropped 6 bases, with 16 bases sitting between them. The CDR3 contains 16 residues.